These 26 T cell receptor beta chains originate from one sample sequenced in a study of blood T cell repertoires in COVID-19. Repertoires were generated with immunoSEQ multiplex PCR, while TCRdb's copy carries only in-frame clones and drops some. The table has approximately 180,000 clones, 75% to 95% seen once; the top ten hold approximately 0.5%. The specimen sequenced was peripheral blood. These receptors were taken from a man aged 45-65 years with acute or convalescent COVID-19.

This clone occurred a few times. The chain joins TRBV25-1 to TRBJ1-1; possible D gene TRBD1, 6 bases. Trimming took 5 bases from V and 6 from J, leaving 7 bases between them. Germline V CDR1 and CDR2: MGHDK, SYGVNS. There are 11 residues in the CDR3. In DNA, the CDR3 is TGTGCCAGCAGTCAGGGGCCTGAAGCTTTCTTT. Its translation: CASSQGPEAFF.

A single count supports this clone. The genes are TRBV19 and TRBJ2-6, with D possibly matching TRBD2 (6 bases). This CDR3 contains 15 residues. V shed 7 bases and J shed 3 bases, with 13 bases lying between them. Per the germline V gene, CDR1 is LNHDA and CDR2 is SQIVND (reference sequence). CDR3 DNA sequence: TGTGCCAGTACCATTAGCGGAGTTGGGGCCAACGTCCTGACTTTC. This gives the protein CASTISGVGANVLTF.

The chain carries TRBV7-2 and TRBJ2-7; 8 bases map to TRBD1. This CDR3 spans 14 amino acids. Germline V lookup: CDR1 SGHTA, CDR2 FQGNSA. Trimming removed 3 bases from V and 2 bases from J; junction bases left unmatched: 3. CDR3 in amino acids: CASSFGQGTYEQYV. The CDR3 nucleotides read TGTGCCAGCAGCTTTGGACAGGGTACCTACGAGCAGTACGTC.

The chain recombines TRBV13 with TRBJ2-2; maybe TRBD1 (5 bases). The V gene's germline CDR1 is PRHDT and CDR2 FYEKMQ (reference sequence). This CDR3 region has 16 residues. Trimming stripped 5 bases from V and 2 bases from J, with 15 bases between. The CDR3 DNA follows: TGTGCCAGCAGCCACTCTAGACAGAGAAACACCGGGGAGCTGTTTTTT. Encoded protein: CASSHSRQRNTGELFF. Full variable domain (rest looked up from reference TRBV13 and TRBJ2-2): AAGVIQSPRHLIKEKRETATLKCYPIPRHDTVYWYQQGPGQDPQFLISFYEKMQSDKGSIPDRFSAQQFSDYHSELNMSSLELGDSALYFCASSHSRQRNTGELFFGEGSRLTVL.

V is TRBV18 and J is TRBJ2-3; TRBD1 is a possible D gene (5 bases). V gave up 3 bases and J gave up 4 bases, with 8 bases separating them. This CDR3 contains 13 residues. Germline V gene sequence: CDR1 KGHSH, CDR2 LQKENI. CDR3 DNA sequence: TGTGCCAGCTCACCGGGGCTGGCAGATACGCAGTATTTT. This gives the protein CASSPGLADTQYF.

The DNA for the CDR3 is TGCGCCAGCCGCCGGGCGGGCGGGAGTTACTCTGGGGCCAACGTCCTGACTTTC. Its protein product is CASRRAGGSYSGANVLTF. The chain is built from TRBV5-1 and TRBJ2-6; 7 nucleotides match TRBD2. The germline gives CDR1 SGHRS, CDR2 YFSETQ. This CDR3 is 18 amino acids long. Trimming cost V 7 bases and J 0 bases; bases outside gene matches: 13.

This chain connects TRBV7-9 to TRBJ1-2; 7 bases map to TRBD1. From germline, CDR1 is SEHNR and CDR2 FQNEAQ (reference sequence). V was clipped by 3 bases and J by 4 bases; unmatched bases: 2. This CDR3 comprises 13 residues. CDR3 DNA: TGTGCCAGCAGCTTGGGGACAGTCTATGGCTACACCTTC. Its translation: CASSLGTVYGYTF. The full variable domain, completed using reference TRBV7-9 and TRBJ1-2, is DTGVSQNPRHKITKRGQNVTFRCDPISEHNRLYWYRQTLGQGPEFLTYFQNEAQLEKSRLLSDRFSAERPKGSFSTLEIQRTEQGDSAMYLCASSLGTVYGYTFGSGTRLTVV.

The chain has TRBV11-1 and TRBJ2-7; D perhaps matches TRBD1 (6 bases). The V and J ends lost 3 bases and 2 bases respectively, with 8 bases between them. This CDR3 comprises 13 residues. The V gene's germline CDR1 is SGHAT and CDR2 FQDESV (reference sequence). The CDR3 region has the DNA TGTGCCAGCAGCTTTGACAGGCCCTACGAGCAGTACTTC. Residues: CASSFDRPYEQYF. The full variable domain, its missing parts supplied by reference TRBV11-1 and TRBJ2-7, is EAEVAQSPRYKITEKSQAVAFWCDPISGHATLYWYRQILGQGPELLVQFQDESVVDDSQLPKDRFSAERLKGVDSTLKIQPAELGDSAMYLCASSFDRPYEQYFGPGTRLTVT.

The rearrangement joins TRBV19 to TRBJ1-5; D perhaps matches TRBD1 (5 bases). CDR1 and CDR2 from the germline V gene are LNHDA and SQIVND (reference sequence). The ends were cut back, 4 bases at V and 1 base at J, with 11 bases in the middle. This CDR3 contains 15 residues. In DNA form, the CDR3 reads TGTGCCAGTAGTAAAAGGGGAGGAAGCAATCAGCCCCAGCATTTT. It encodes CASSKRGGSNQPQHF.

The CDR3 reads CASSPQQGSYNEQFF. DNA for the CDR3: TGTGCCAGCTCACCACAGCAGGGTTCCTACAATGAGCAGTTCTTC. The chain has TRBV18 and TRBJ2-1, with D perhaps matching TRBD1 (5 bases). Per the germline V gene, CDR1 is KGHSH and CDR2 is LQKENI. V was shortened by 1 base and J by 1 base, with 8 bases between the two germline ends. CDR3 length: 15 amino acids.

This clone was found once. The chain combines TRBV24-1 with TRBJ2-5; D gene uncertain. The CDR3 sequence is 12 residues long. Trimming took 5 bases from V and 4 from J, leaving 7 bases between them. CDR1 is KGHDR, CDR2 SFDVKD, per germline. The CDR3 DNA reads as TGTGCCACCAGTGTGGCAGGAGAGACCCAGTACTTC. Residues: CATSVAGETQYF.

The gene calls are TRBV6-5 and TRBJ2-5; 8 nucleotides line up with TRBD1. In germline, CDR1 is MNHEY, CDR2 SVGAGI. The J segment lost 1 base and the V segment lost 4 bases, leaving 5 bases of the junction unmatched. The CDR3 extends over 15 amino acids. The CDR3 region is CASSSQGAGQETQYF. The CDR3 bases are TGTGCCAGCAGTTCGCAGGGGGCCGGCCAAGAGACCCAGTACTTC.

This chain joins TRBV14 and TRBJ1-5, with TRBD1 matching over 8 bases. V was pared by 4 bases and J by 7 bases, with 12 bases of the junction left unmatched. This CDR3 region has 16 residues. The germline V gene encodes CDR1 SGHDN and CDR2 FVKESK. The CDR3: CASSLPRQGAKQPQHF. Here the CDR3 DNA reads TGTGCCAGCAGCCTGCCAAGGCAGGGGGCGAAGCAGCCCCAGCATTTT.

The genes are TRBV19 and TRBJ2-3; TRBD2 matches at 10 bases. The CDR3 covers 18 residues. The V segment lost 3 bases and the J segment 4 bases; nucleotides outside the gene matches: 13. Germline CDR1 is LNHDA and CDR2 is SQIVND (reference sequence). The CDR3 sequence is CASSISSGSRVGADTQYF. DNA of the CDR3: TGTGCCAGTAGTATTTCTAGCGGGAGCCGGGTGGGAGCAGATACGCAGTATTTT. The full variable domain, in which reference TRBV19 and TRBJ2-3 provide the parts outside the CDR3, is DGGITQSPKYLFRKEGQNVTLSCEQNLNHDAMYWYRQDPGQGLRLIYYSQIVNDFQKGDIAEGYSVSREKKESFPLTVTSAQKNPTAFYLCASSISSGSRVGADTQYFGPGTRLTVL.

The chain uses TRBV12-5 and TRBJ2-1; maybe TRBD1 (5 bases). The germline gives CDR1 LGHNT, CDR2 FRNRAP. The ends were cut back, 5 bases at V and 7 bases at J, with 9 bases in the middle. The CDR3 covers 12 residues. CDR3 amino acids: CASGAQGNEQFF. CDR3 DNA sequence: TGTGCTAGTGGTGCGCAGGGTAATGAGCAGTTCTTC.

The J gene is TRBJ2-7, the V gene TRBV27; 8 bases align to TRBD1. This CDR3 contains 15 residues. The V and J ends lost 8 bases and 5 bases, in that order; junction bases with no gene match: 14. Germline V gives CDR1 MNHEY, CDR2 SMNVEV (reference sequence). CDR3 residues: CASSNRRTGRDEQYF. CDR3 in DNA: TGTGCCAGCTCCAACAGGAGGACAGGGCGCGACGAGCAGTACTTC.

Only one count was recorded for this clone. This chain links TRBV7-2 with TRBJ2-7; D uncertain. Germline V gene sequence: CDR1 SGHTA, CDR2 FQGNSA. V lost 1 base and J lost 3, with 10 bases in between. The CDR3 length is 14 residues. This CDR3 reads CASSLDQVYYEQYF. The CDR3 DNA reads TGTGCCAGCAGCTTAGACCAGGTATACTACGAGCAGTACTTC.

This chain uses TRBV28 with TRBJ2-5, with a possible D match to TRBD2 (5 bases). Trimming took off 7 bases at V and 0 bases at J, with 9 bases between the two ends. Germline-derived CDR1 and CDR2 are MDHEN and SYDVKM. This CDR3 has 13 amino acids. For the CDR3, the DNA is TGTGCCAGCAAACTAGGGAACCAAGAGACCCAGTACTTC. Protein: CASKLGNQETQYF.

The chain has TRBV20-1 and TRBJ2-4, with D perhaps matching TRBD2 (5 bases). CDR3 length: 15 amino acids. Trimming took off 3 bases at V and 0 bases at J, with 12 bases between the two ends. Germline V gene lookup returns CDR1 DFQATT and CDR2 SNEGSKA (reference sequence). The CDR3 loop is CSASRDRGAKNIQYF. The CDR3 bases are TGCAGTGCTAGTAGAGACCGGGGAGCCAAAAACATTCAGTACTTC.

The chain uses TRBV6-2 or TRBV6-3 and TRBJ2-2; D is ambiguous. Germline CDR1 reads MNHEY; CDR2 reads SVGEGT. The CDR3 has 15 residues. Trimming removed 6 bases from V and 2 bases from J, with 13 bases in between. The CDR3 nucleotides read TGTGCCAGCAGCCGACAAAGAATTAACACCGGGGAGCTGTTTTTT. Its protein product is CASSRQRINTGELFF.

Only one count was recorded for this clone. The CDR3 protein is CATGQTDGDEQFF. CDR3 nucleotide sequence: TGTGCCACCGGACAAACAGATGGGGATGAGCAGTTCTTC. The chain uses TRBV24-1 and TRBJ2-1; a possible D gene is TRBD1 (5 bases). Germline V gene lookup returns CDR1 KGHDR and CDR2 SFDVKD. V was cut by 9 bases and J by 8 bases, with 16 bases left in between. CDR3 length: 13 residues.

The rearrangement links TRBV6-2 or TRBV6-3 to TRBJ2-2; 8 bases map to TRBD1. Trimming took 2 bases from V and 3 from J; bases not matched to a gene: 2. This CDR3 has 15 residues. Per the germline V gene, CDR1 is MNHEY and CDR2 is SVGEGT. This CDR3 is CASSYGQGDTGELFF. The DNA of the CDR3 is TGTGCCAGCAGTTACGGACAGGGTGACACCGGGGAGCTGTTTTTT.

The chain recombines TRBV9 with TRBJ1-5, with 7 bases aligning to TRBD1. V shed 3 bases and J 4 bases; nucleotides not matched to a gene: 4. Germline CDR1 and CDR2: SGDLS and YYNGEE. The length of the CDR3 is 14 residues. The CDR3 loop is CASSAGGMNQPQHF. For the CDR3, the DNA is TGTGCCAGCAGCGCAGGGGGAATGAATCAGCCCCAGCATTTT.

The chain employs TRBV7-6 and TRBJ1-1; D is unclear. CDR3 length: 14 amino acids. The germline V gene encodes CDR1 SGHVS and CDR2 FNYEAQ. The V gene lost 1 base and the J gene lost 6 bases, with 12 bases spanning the gap. CDR3 in DNA: TGTGCCAGCAGCTTAGGAGAGGGCAGGTCTGAAGCTTTCTTT. Amino acids: CASSLGEGRSEAFF. The entire variable domain, with the rest obtained from reference TRBV7-6 and TRBJ1-1, is as follows: GAGVSQSPRYKVTKRGQDVALRCDPISGHVSLYWYRQALGQGPEFLTYFNYEAQQDKSGLPNDRFSAERPEGSISTLTIQRTEQRDSAMYRCASSLGEGRSEAFFGQGTRLTVV.

This clone was counted only a few times. The V call is TRBV7-9, the J call TRBJ1-5, with TRBD1 identical over 7 bases. CDR3 length: 14 residues. With V trimmed by 5 bases and J by 1 base, 2 bases remained unmatched. CDR1 and CDR2 (germline): SEHNR, FQNEAQ (reference sequence). The CDR3 DNA sequence: TGTGCCAGCAGCCCGACAGGGAGCAATCAGCCCCAGCATTTT. It codes for CASSPTGSNQPQHF.

This chain connects TRBV27 to TRBJ1-6, with a weak D call TRBD1 (6 bases). V was shortened by 5 bases and J by 9 bases, with 11 bases between the two germline ends. The CDR3 runs to 13 residues. Germline V CDR1 and CDR2: MNHEY, SMNVEV (reference sequence). The DNA for the CDR3 is TGTGCCAGCAGTAACAGGGCTAGTTCACCCCTCCACTTT. It encodes CASSNRASSPLHF.